These 18 T cell receptor beta chains share one sample of origin, sequenced in a study of regulatory T cells in long-lasting Graves disease. Library construction for TCR beta used iRepertoire HTBI primers and Arm-PCR of CDR3 regions. TCRdb used MiXCR to reprocess the multiplex PCR reads, holding one entry per CDR3 protein. In the table there are over 350,000 distinct CDR3 sequences, around 13% of which are singletons. Time point specified: newly diagnosed GD, antithyroid drugs for less than 3 months. The TCR library used RNA extracted from PBMCs. This sample was also put to use in a study of T cells in Graves' hyperthyroidism and ophthalmopathy.

The material sequenced was peripheral blood mononuclear cells (PBMCs), taken at new diagnosis, from a patient treated with antithyroid drugs. These receptor sequences come from a woman aged 45-59 years with Graves disease.

At least ten counts were recorded for this clonotype. The rearrangement links TRBV7-2 to TRBJ2-5; unclear D gene. V gave up 1 base and J gave up 0 bases, with 9 bases separating them. The germline CDR1 and CDR2 sequences are SGHTA and FQGNSA. This CDR3 is 15 amino acids long. This CDR3 reads CASSLEPLYQETQYF. CDR3 nucleotides: TGTGCCAGCAGCTTAGAACCTTTGTACCAAGAGACCCAGTACTTC.

This clonotype has just a few counts. The chain links TRBV29-1 to TRBJ2-4, with 8 positions matching TRBD2. Losses at the gene ends were 5 bases for V and 1 base for J; bases not matched to a gene: 7. Germline values: CDR1 SQVTM, CDR2 ANQGSEA. There are 15 residues in the CDR3. CDR3 residues: CSVQGGGRAKNIQYF. The CDR3 DNA sequence: TGCAGCGTTCAGGGCGGCGGGAGGGCCAAAAACATTCAGTACTTC.

This clonotype was seen many times. The rearrangement uses TRBV11-2 and TRBJ2-7; 10 nucleotides align to TRBD2. The CDR3 extends over 22 amino acids. Germline loops: CDR1 SGHAT, CDR2 FQNNGV. V dropped 4 bases and J dropped 7; count of bases not matched to a gene: 31. This CDR3 reads CASSSRLSPGSSGSQRSYEQYF. The CDR3 DNA reads as TGTGCCAGCAGCTCAAGATTGAGCCCCGGCTCTAGCGGGAGTCAGAGGTCGTATGAGCAGTACTTC.

The sample holds many counts of this clonotype. V gene TRBV7-9 combines with J gene TRBJ2-7; TRBD1 might be the D (6 bases). CDR3 length equals 14 residues. Trimming removed 4 bases at V and 1 base at J, with 11 bases between. Germline V gene sequence: CDR1 SEHNR, CDR2 FQNEAQ (reference sequence). The CDR3 DNA reads TGTGCCAGCAGCTCCCAGACAGGATCCTACGAGCAGTACTTC. Translated, it gives CASSSQTGSYEQYF.

This clonotype was counted many times. The chain links TRBV6-1 to TRBJ1-5, with TRBD1 matching 9 bases. The CDR3 is made up of 13 amino acids. Germline V gene sequence: CDR1 MNHNS, CDR2 SASEGT. After removal of 8 bases from V and 9 bases from J, the junction contained 8 bases not matched to a gene. CDR3 residues: CASGQGSAGPQHF. CDR3 coding DNA: TGTGCCAGCGGACAGGGGTCCGCGGGGCCCCAGCATTTT.

This clonotype was seen at least ten times. V and J are TRBV6-5 and TRBJ2-7; 11 positions match TRBD2. The ends lost 1 base at V and 4 bases at J; junction bases unmatched: 3. Germline assignment: CDR1 MNHEY and CDR2 SVGAGI. There are 15 residues in the CDR3. The CDR3 nucleotides are TGTGCCAGCAGTTACTGGGGACTAGCGGAGTACGAGCAGTACTTC. This gives the protein CASSYWGLAEYEQYF.

This clonotype was seen ten or more times. The chain couples TRBV12-3 or TRBV12-4 to TRBJ1-2, with D unclear. The CDR3 runs 12 residues. Trimming removed 7 bases from V and 4 bases from J, with 10 bases in between. The CDR3 is CASTPEIYGYTF. DNA for the CDR3: TGTGCCAGCACCCCGGAAATCTATGGCTACACCTTC.

This clonotype was counted ten times or more. The chain has TRBV28 and TRBJ2-3; 12 bases are shared with TRBD2. The germline V gene encodes CDR1 MDHEN and CDR2 SYDVKM. This CDR3 region has 14 residues. The trim removed 5 bases at V and 10 bases at J, leaving 7 bases unmatched. The CDR3 sequence: CASSLAGGGGAQYF. CDR3 bases: TGTGCCAGCAGTCTAGCGGGAGGGGGAGGGGCGCAGTATTTT.

The rearrangement links TRBV20-1 to TRBJ2-7; D assignment may be TRBD1 or TRBD2 (6 bases each). Germline V gene sequence: CDR1 DFQATT, CDR2 SNEGSKA (reference sequence). CDR3 size: 15 residues. Trimming shortened V by 0 bases and J by 2 bases, and 14 bases separated the two germline ends. The CDR3 DNA follows: TGCAGTGCTAGAGATTATACGGGGGCCCCCTACGAGCAGTACTTC. Translation: CSARDYTGAPYEQYF.

This clonotype was found a few times. One end of the junction does not line up with germline, which may come from a read error. The J gene is TRBJ2-1, the V gene TRBV11-2; D perhaps matches TRBD2 (6 bases). Germline V CDR1 and CDR2: SGHAT, FQNNGV. The CDR3 is made up of 14 amino acids. This CDR3 reads CVSSTRDFSNEQFF. The CDR3 region has the DNA TGTGTCAGCAGCACCCGGGACTTTTCCAATGAGCAGTTCTTC.

The V call is TRBV29-1, the J call TRBJ1-2, with 7 bases aligning to TRBD1. The CDR3 covers 14 residues. Germline V lookup: CDR1 SQVTM, CDR2 ANQGSEA. V was pared by 5 bases and J by 7 bases, with 13 bases of the junction left unmatched. The CDR3 coding sequence is TGCAGCGTTTCCGGGACAGAAAGGCGTGGTGGCTACACCTTC. The encoded protein is CSVSGTERRGGYTF.

The chain uses TRBV18 and TRBJ2-1; 9 nucleotides match TRBD1. CDR1 and CDR2 from the germline V gene are KGHSH and LQKENI. The CDR3 is 15 amino acids. Losses at the gene ends were 2 bases for V and 6 bases for J; bases not matched to a gene: 5. CDR3 protein: CASSPRDRDGNEQFF. The DNA of the CDR3 is TGTGCCAGCTCACCAAGGGACAGGGACGGCAATGAGCAGTTCTTC.

In its sample, this clonotype was seen a few times. V gene TRBV6-2 or TRBV6-3 combines with J gene TRBJ1-5, with TRBD1 identical over 8 bases. CDR1 and CDR2 from the germline V gene are MNHEY and SVGEGT. V lost 2 bases and J lost 1; bases outside the gene matches: 10. This CDR3 is 18 amino acids long. In nucleotides, the CDR3 is TGTGCCAGCAGTTACGGGCAGGGGGCGCGGGGAAGCAATCAGCCCCAGCATTTT. As protein: CASSYGQGARGSNQPQHF.

In its sample, this clonotype was seen many times. The chain's CDR3 is CAISVEGPNSPLHF. CDR3 nucleotide sequence: TGTGCCATCAGTGTAGAAGGGCCGAATTCACCCCTCCACTTT. The genes are TRBV10-3 and TRBJ1-6, with D unclear. CDR1 ENHRY and CDR2 SYGVKD come from the germline V gene. The ends were cut back, 4 bases at V and 7 bases at J, with 11 bases in the middle. The CDR3 extends over 14 amino acids.

The chain recombines TRBV7-8 with TRBJ1-1; D unresolved. Germline lookup yields CDR1 SGHVS and CDR2 FQNEAQ. The CDR3 spans 15 residues. V was clipped by 3 bases and J by 7 bases, with 18 bases between them. The CDR3 loop is CASSFSGGLPSEAFF. CDR3 DNA: TGTGCCAGCAGCTTTTCCGGAGGACTGCCAAGTGAAGCTTTCTTT.

This clonotype was seen ten or more times. This chain uses TRBV6-1 with TRBJ2-7; TRBD2 agrees at 8 bases. V dropped 1 base and J dropped 3; count of bases not matched to a gene: 5. This CDR3 contains 15 residues. The germline V gene encodes CDR1 MNHNS and CDR2 SASEGT. The CDR3: CASSEVEREYYEQYF. In nucleotides, the CDR3 is TGTGCCAGCAGTGAAGTGGAGCGGGAGTACTACGAGCAGTACTTC.

This clonotype was found many times. The chain is built from TRBV7-9 and TRBJ2-2; D gene uncertain. This CDR3 has 12 amino acids. Trimming removed 3 bases from V and 4 bases from J, with 3 bases in between. The germline gives CDR1 SEHNR, CDR2 FQNEAQ (reference sequence). The CDR3, as DNA: TGTGCCAGCAGCTTTGGCACCGGGGAGCTGTTTTTT. Its protein is CASSFGTGELFF.

This clonotype occurred a few times. The chain combines TRBV6-5 with TRBJ2-1; D perhaps matches TRBD2 (6 bases). V lost 4 bases to trimming and J lost 0 bases, with 13 bases between them. The CDR3 spans 16 residues. Germline V gives CDR1 MNHEY, CDR2 SVGAGI. The CDR3 reads CASSFLSGSSYNEQFF. The CDR3 region has the DNA TGTGCCAGCAGTTTCCTTAGCGGAAGCTCCTACAATGAGCAGTTCTTC.